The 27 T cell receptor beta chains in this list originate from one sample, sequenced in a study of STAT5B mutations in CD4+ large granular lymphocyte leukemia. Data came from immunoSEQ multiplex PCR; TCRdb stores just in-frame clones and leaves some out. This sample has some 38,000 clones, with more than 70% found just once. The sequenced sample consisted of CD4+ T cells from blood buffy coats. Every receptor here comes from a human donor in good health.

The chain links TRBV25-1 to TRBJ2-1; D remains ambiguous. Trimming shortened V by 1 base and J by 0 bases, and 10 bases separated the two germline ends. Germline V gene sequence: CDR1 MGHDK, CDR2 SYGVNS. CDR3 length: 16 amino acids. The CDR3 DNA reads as TGTGCCAGCAGTGAATTTTCTCATAGCTCCTACAATGAGCAGTTCTTC. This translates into CASSEFSHSSYNEQFF.

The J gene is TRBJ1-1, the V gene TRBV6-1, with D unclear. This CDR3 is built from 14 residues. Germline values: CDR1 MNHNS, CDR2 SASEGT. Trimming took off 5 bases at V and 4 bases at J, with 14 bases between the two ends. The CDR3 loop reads CASSRGQLATEAFF. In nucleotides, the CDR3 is TGTGCCAGCAGTAGAGGTCAGCTGGCCACTGAAGCTTTCTTT.

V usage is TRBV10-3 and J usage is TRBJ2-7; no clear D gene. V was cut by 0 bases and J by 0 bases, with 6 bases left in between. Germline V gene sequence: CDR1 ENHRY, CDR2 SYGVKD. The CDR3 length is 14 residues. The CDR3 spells CAISESAASYEQYF. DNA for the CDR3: TGTGCCATCAGTGAGTCCGCAGCCTCCTACGAGCAGTACTTC.

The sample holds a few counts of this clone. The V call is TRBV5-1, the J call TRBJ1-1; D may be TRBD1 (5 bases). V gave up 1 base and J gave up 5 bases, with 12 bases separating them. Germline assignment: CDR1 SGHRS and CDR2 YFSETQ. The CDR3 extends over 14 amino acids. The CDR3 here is CASSLTRAGTEAFF. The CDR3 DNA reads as TGCGCCAGCAGCTTGACCCGTGCAGGGACTGAAGCTTTCTTT.

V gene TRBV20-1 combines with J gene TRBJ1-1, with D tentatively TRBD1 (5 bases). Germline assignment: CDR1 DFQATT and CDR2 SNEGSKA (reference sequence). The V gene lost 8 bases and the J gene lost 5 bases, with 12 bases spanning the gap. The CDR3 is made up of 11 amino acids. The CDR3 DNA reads TGCAGTTTCAGGGTGGCGACTGAAGCTTTCTTT. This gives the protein CSFRVATEAFF.

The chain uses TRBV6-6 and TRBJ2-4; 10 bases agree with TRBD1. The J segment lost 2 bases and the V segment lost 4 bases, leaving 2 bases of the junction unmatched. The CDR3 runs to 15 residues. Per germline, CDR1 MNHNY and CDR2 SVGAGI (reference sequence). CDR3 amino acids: CASSSGQGTKNIQYF. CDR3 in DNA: TGTGCCAGCAGTTCGGGACAGGGGACCAAAAACATTCAGTACTTC.

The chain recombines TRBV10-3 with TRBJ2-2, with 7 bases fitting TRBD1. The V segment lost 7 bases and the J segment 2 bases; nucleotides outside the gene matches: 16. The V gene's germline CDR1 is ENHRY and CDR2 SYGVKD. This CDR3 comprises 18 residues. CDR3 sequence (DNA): TGTGCCATCACCCGAACCCTCTTGGGGACAGCCAACACCGGGGAGCTGTTTTTT. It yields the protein CAITRTLLGTANTGELFF.

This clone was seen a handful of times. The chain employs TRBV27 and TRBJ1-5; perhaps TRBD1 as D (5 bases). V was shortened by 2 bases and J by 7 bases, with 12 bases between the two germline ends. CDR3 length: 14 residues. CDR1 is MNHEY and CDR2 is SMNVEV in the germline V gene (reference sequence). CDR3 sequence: CASSLRPGNQPQHF. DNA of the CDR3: TGTGCCAGCAGTTTACGGCCAGGGAACCAGCCCCAGCATTTT.

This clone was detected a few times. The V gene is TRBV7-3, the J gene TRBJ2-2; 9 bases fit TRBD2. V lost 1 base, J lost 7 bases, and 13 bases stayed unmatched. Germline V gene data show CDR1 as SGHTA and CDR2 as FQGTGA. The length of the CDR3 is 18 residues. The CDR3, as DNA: TGTGCCAGCAGCTTAAAGGGTGCGACTAGCGGAGAAGGCGGGGAGCTGTTTTTT. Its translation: CASSLKGATSGEGGELFF. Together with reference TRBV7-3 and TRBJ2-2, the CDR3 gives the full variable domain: GAGVSQTPSNKVTEKGKYVELRCDPISGHTALYWYRQSLGQGPEFLIYFQGTGAADDSGLPNDRFFAVRPEGSVSTLKIQRTERGDSAVYLCASSLKGATSGEGGELFFGEGSRLTVL.

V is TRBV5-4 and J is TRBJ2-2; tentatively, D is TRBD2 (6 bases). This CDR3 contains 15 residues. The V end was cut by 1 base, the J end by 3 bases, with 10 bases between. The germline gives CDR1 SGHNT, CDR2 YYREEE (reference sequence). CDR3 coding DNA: TGTGCCAGCAGCTTGACTAGCATTTACACCGGGGAGCTGTTTTTT. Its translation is CASSLTSIYTGELFF.

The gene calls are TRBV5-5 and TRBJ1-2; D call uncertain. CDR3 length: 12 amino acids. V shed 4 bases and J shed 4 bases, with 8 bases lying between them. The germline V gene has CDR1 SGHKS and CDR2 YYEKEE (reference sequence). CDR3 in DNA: TGTGCCAGCAGCGCTGTCGCCTATGGCTACACCTTC. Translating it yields CASSAVAYGYTF.

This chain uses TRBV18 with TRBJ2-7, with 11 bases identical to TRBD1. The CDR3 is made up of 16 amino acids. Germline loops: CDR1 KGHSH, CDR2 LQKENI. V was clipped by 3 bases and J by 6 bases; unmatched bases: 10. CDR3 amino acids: CASSPLLRDRGSEQYF. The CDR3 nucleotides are TGTGCCAGCTCACCTCTCCTCCGGGACAGGGGGTCCGAGCAGTACTTC.

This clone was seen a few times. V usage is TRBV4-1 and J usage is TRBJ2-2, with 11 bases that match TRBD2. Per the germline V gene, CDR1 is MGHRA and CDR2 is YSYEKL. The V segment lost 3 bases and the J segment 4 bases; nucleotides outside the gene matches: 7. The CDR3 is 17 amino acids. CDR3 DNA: TGCGCCAGCAGCCAGTTACTAGCGGGAGTGGGCACCGGGGAGCTGTTTTTT. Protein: CASSQLLAGVGTGELFF.

The CDR3 DNA reads as TGTGCCAGCAGCTTATTTGGGGGGGTGATCACTGAAGCTTTCTTT. Its protein product is CASSLFGGVITEAFF. The V and J genes are TRBV7-9 and TRBJ1-1; the D gene is possibly TRBD1 (5 bases). CDR1 and CDR2 from the germline V gene are SEHNR and FQNEAQ (reference sequence). The CDR3 has 15 residues. V was pared by 2 bases and J by 4 bases, with 14 bases between.

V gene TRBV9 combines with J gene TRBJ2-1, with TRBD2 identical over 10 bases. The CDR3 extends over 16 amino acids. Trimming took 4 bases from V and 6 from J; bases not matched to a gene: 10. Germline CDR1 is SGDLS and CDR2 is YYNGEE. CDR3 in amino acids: CASSIRSGGMANEQFF. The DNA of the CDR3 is TGTGCCAGCAGCATCCGTAGCGGGGGGATGGCCAATGAGCAGTTCTTC. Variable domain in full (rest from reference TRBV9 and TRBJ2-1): DSGVTQTPKHLITATGQRVTLRCSPRSGDLSVYWYQQSLDQGLQFLIQYYNGEERAKGNILERFSAQQFPDLHSELNLSSLELGDSALYFCASSIRSGGMANEQFFGPGTRLTVL.

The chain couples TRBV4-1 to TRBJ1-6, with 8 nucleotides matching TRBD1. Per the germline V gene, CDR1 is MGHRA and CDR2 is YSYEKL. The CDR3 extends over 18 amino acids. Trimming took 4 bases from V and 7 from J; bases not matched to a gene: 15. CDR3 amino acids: CASSLRGGRGRWNSPLHF. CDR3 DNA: TGCGCCAGCAGCCTACGCGGGGGCAGGGGGCGTTGGAATTCACCCCTCCACTTT.

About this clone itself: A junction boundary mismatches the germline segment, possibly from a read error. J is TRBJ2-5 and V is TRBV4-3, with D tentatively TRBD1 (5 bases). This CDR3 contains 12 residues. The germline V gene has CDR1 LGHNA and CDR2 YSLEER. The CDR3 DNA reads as TGCGCCAGTAGCCGGCAGGGTGAGACCCAGTACTTC. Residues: CASSRQGETQYF.

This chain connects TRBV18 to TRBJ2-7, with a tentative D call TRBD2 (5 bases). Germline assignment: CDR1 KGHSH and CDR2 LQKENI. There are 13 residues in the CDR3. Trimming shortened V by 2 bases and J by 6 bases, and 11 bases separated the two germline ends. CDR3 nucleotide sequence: TGTGCCAGCTCACCAGGTCTCGAGGGCGAGCAGTACTTC. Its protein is CASSPGLEGEQYF.

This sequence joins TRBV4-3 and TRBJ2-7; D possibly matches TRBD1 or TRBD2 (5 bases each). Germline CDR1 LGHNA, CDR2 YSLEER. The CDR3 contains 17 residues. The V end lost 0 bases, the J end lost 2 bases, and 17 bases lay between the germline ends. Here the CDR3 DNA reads TGCGCCAGCAGCCAAGATCTGGCAGGGACCCCGACCTACGAGCAGTACTTC. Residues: CASSQDLAGTPTYEQYF.

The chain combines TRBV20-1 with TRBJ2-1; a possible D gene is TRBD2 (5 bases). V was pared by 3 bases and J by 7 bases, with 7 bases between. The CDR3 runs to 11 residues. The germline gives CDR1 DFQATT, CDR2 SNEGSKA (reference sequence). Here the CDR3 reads CSARRANEQFF. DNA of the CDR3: TGCAGTGCTAGGCGGGCGAATGAGCAGTTCTTC.

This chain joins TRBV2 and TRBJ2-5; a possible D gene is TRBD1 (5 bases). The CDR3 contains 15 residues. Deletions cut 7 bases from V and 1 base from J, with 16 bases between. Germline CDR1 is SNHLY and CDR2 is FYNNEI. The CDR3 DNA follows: TGTGCCAGCAATCGACAGTTGGATGCCCAAGAGACCCAGTACTTC. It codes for CASNRQLDAQETQYF.

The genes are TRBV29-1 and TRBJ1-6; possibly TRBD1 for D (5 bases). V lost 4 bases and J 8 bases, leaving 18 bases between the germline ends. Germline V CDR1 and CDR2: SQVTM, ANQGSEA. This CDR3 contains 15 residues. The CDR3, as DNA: TGCAGCGTTGCGACCGGGACCCGACCAGATTCACCCCTCCACTTT. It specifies CSVATGTRPDSPLHF.

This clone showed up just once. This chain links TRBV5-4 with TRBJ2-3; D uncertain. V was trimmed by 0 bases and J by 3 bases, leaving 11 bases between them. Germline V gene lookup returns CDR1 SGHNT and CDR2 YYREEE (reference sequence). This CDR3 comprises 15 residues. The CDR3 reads CASSLGMGSTDTQYF. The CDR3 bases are TGTGCCAGCAGCTTGGGGATGGGTTCTACAGATACGCAGTATTTT.

This CDR3 is CASSVASGDYDTQYF. CDR3 in DNA: TGTGCCAGCAGCGTAGCTAGCGGGGACTATGATACGCAGTATTTT. This chain joins TRBV9 and TRBJ2-3; 9 bases match TRBD2. V shed 0 bases, J shed 6 bases, and the junction held 5 bases outside the gene matches. Germline loops: CDR1 SGDLS, CDR2 YYNGEE. This CDR3 is 15 amino acids long.

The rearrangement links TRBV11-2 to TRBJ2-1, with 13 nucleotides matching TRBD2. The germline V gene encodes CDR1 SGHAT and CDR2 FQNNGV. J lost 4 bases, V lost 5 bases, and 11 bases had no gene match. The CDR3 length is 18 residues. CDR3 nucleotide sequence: TGTGCCAGCAGCCCACATCCGGGACTAGCGGGACGATACAATGAGCAGTTCTTC. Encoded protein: CASSPHPGLAGRYNEQFF.

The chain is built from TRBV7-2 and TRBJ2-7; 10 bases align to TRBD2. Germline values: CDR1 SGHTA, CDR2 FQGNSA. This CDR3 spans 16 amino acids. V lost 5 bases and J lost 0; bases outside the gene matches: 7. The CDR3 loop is CASSTGTSVFSYEQYF. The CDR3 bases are TGTGCCAGCAGCACGGGGACTAGCGTATTCTCCTACGAGCAGTACTTC. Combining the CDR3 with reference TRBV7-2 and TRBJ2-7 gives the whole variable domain GAGVSQSPSNKVTEKGKDVELRCDPISGHTALYWYRQSLGQGLEFLIYFQGNSAPDKSGLPSDRFSAERTGGSVSTLTIQRTQQEDSAVYLCASSTGTSVFSYEQYFGPGTRLTVT.

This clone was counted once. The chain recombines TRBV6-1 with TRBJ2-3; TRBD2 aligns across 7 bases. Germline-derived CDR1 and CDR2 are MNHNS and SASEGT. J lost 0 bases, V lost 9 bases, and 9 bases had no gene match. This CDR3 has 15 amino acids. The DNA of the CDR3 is TGTGCCAGGGGGGGGGACGTTTCTAGCACAGATACGCAGTATTTT. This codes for CARGGDVSSTDTQYF.